The next 25 T cell receptor beta chains were all read from a single sample in a study of blood T cell repertoires in COVID-19. Repertoires were generated with immunoSEQ multiplex PCR, while TCRdb's copy carries only in-frame clones and drops some. The table lists 210,000 or so clones, roughly nine tenths of them singletons. Material: peripheral blood. These receptors came from a man under 40 with acute or convalescent COVID-19.

The chain combines TRBV4-1 with TRBJ2-5; possibly TRBD2 for D (7 bases). Germline values: CDR1 MGHRA, CDR2 YSYEKL. V dropped 5 bases and J dropped 3 bases, with 16 bases sitting between them. The CDR3 extends over 15 amino acids. CDR3 sequence (DNA): TGCGCCAGCAGCACCCGGGGGGCCAGGGAAGAGACCCAGTACTTC. Translating it yields CASSTRGAREETQYF.

J is TRBJ1-5 and V is TRBV28; the D gene is possibly TRBD1 (6 bases). The germline gives CDR1 MDHEN, CDR2 SYDVKM. V lost 1 base and J lost 7, with 17 bases in between. The CDR3 loop spans 16 amino acids. CDR3 DNA: TGTGCCAGCAGTTTATCAGACCAGTTGGGGGCCCAGCCCCAGCATTTT. This translates into CASSLSDQLGAQPQHF.

J is TRBJ1-3 and V is TRBV30; TRBD1 is a possible D gene (6 bases). Trimming cost V 0 bases and J 5 bases, with 20 bases left between them. Germline V gene lookup returns CDR1 GTSNPN and CDR2 SVGIG (reference sequence). The CDR3 is made up of 17 amino acids. The CDR3 here is CAWSVGDSGAGRNTIYF. Here the CDR3 DNA reads TGTGCCTGGAGTGTAGGAGATTCAGGGGCAGGTCGAAACACCATATATTTT.

The CDR3 spells CASTPSFVGPFDEQFF. CDR3 nucleotide sequence: TGTGCCAGCACCCCCTCATTCGTTGGGCCGTTCGATGAGCAGTTCTTC. V gene TRBV7-8 combines with J gene TRBJ2-1, with unresolved D. The CDR3 is made up of 16 amino acids. Germline CDR1 and CDR2: SGHVS and FQNEAQ. V gave up 7 bases and J gave up 8 bases, with 24 bases separating them.

V usage is TRBV19 and J usage is TRBJ2-7; TRBD1 matches at 9 bases. CDR1 and CDR2 from the germline V gene are LNHDA and SQIVND (reference sequence). There are 14 residues in the CDR3. Trimming removed 8 bases from V and 5 bases from J; junction bases left unmatched: 10. The CDR3 here is CASEYGTGRNEQYF. Here the CDR3 DNA reads TGTGCCAGTGAGTACGGGACAGGGCGGAACGAGCAGTACTTC.

The chain combines TRBV27 with TRBJ2-5, with D possibly being TRBD1 (5 bases). The CDR3 is 16 amino acids. V was cut by 8 bases and J by 5 bases, with 24 bases left in between. Germline V gene lookup returns CDR1 MNHEY and CDR2 SMNVEV (reference sequence). CDR3 bases: TGTGCCAGCGCCAGATCGCGGACAATACAACGGGAGACCCAGTACTTC. Translated: CASARSRTIQRETQYF.

This clone has ten or more counts. V is TRBV6-5 and J is TRBJ1-3; no firm D call. Deletions cut 7 bases from V and 0 bases from J, with 13 bases between. Germline V gene lookup returns CDR1 MNHEY and CDR2 SVGAGI. This CDR3 has 15 amino acids. The DNA of the CDR3 is TGTGCCAGCAAGGAAACTGACTTCTCTGGAAACACCATATATTTT. It specifies CASKETDFSGNTIYF.

The V and J genes are TRBV7-2 and TRBJ2-1; 11 nucleotides line up with TRBD2. Per the germline V gene, CDR1 is SGHTA and CDR2 is FQGNSA. This CDR3 has 16 residues. The V segment lost 3 bases and the J segment 7 bases; nucleotides outside the gene matches: 8. The CDR3 sequence: CASSFMASGGYNEQFF. The CDR3 nucleotides are TGTGCCAGCAGCTTTATGGCTAGCGGGGGGTATAATGAGCAGTTCTTC.

This clone occurred once. V is TRBV3-1 (or the pseudogene TRBV3-2) and J is TRBJ2-3; 9 bases fit TRBD2. In germline, CDR1 is LGHDT, CDR2 YNNKEL (reference sequence). V was clipped by 4 bases and J by 4 bases; unmatched bases: 3. The CDR3 length is 14 residues. The DNA of the CDR3 is TGTGCCAGCAGCCCTCTAGCGGGGCCAGATACGCAGTATTTT. Amino acids: CASSPLAGPDTQYF.

The V call is TRBV28, the J call TRBJ2-1; the match to TRBD2 covers 8 bases. Losses at the gene ends were 4 bases for V and 0 bases for J; bases not matched to a gene: 2. Germline loops: CDR1 MDHEN, CDR2 SYDVKM. The CDR3 length is 15 residues. The CDR3 nucleotides read TGTGCCAGCAGTTCCCTAGCGGGCTCCTACAATGAGCAGTTCTTC. This codes for CASSSLAGSYNEQFF.

This chain uses TRBV20-1 with TRBJ2-2; 9 bases match TRBD2. CDR1 and CDR2 from the germline V gene are DFQATT and SNEGSKA (reference sequence). There are 15 residues in the CDR3. The J segment lost 7 bases and the V segment lost 3 bases, leaving 9 bases of the junction unmatched. The CDR3, as DNA: TGCAGTGCTAGTTTTGCGGGAGGGCCTGGCGGGGAGCTGTTTTTT. Its translation is CSASFAGGPGGELFF.

This clone was detected only a few times. This chain connects TRBV28 to TRBJ2-6; D not resolved. Trimming removed 6 bases from V and 4 bases from J, with 7 bases in between. This CDR3 spans 13 amino acids. Germline V gives CDR1 MDHEN, CDR2 SYDVKM. The CDR3 DNA reads TGTGCCAGCAGCTCCGCGGGGGCCAACGTCCTGACTTTC. Its translation: CASSSAGANVLTF.

The chain links TRBV5-6 to TRBJ2-7, with 9 bases identical to TRBD1. The V gene's germline CDR1 is SGHDT and CDR2 YYEEEE. V dropped 3 bases and J dropped 2; count of bases not matched to a gene: 3. This CDR3 contains 14 residues. The CDR3 loop is CASSSTGGPYEQYF. The DNA of the CDR3 is TGTGCCAGCAGCTCCACAGGGGGCCCCTACGAGCAGTACTTC.

The genes are TRBV11-2 and TRBJ1-1, with TRBD1 matching 7 bases. The CDR3 loop spans 14 amino acids. Looked up from germline, CDR1 is SGHAT and CDR2 is FQNNGV. The junction had 4 bases not matched to a gene; V was cut back by 3 bases and J by 3 bases. The CDR3 DNA is TGTGCCAGCAGCTTCGTGACAGGGTACACTGAAGCTTTCTTT. Its protein product is CASSFVTGYTEAFF.

This clone was picked up a small number of times. The genes are TRBV11-2 and TRBJ2-5; 7 nucleotides align to TRBD2. The CDR3 has 15 amino acids. V lost 6 bases to trimming and J lost 5 bases; unmatched junction nucleotides: 12. Germline-derived CDR1 and CDR2 are SGHAT and FQNNGV. CDR3 sequence (DNA): TGTGCCAGCAGTCCATCTAGCGGATTAGGGGAGACCCAGTACTTC. Translation gives CASSPSSGLGETQYF.

The chain couples TRBV7-9 to TRBJ2-3, with D hard to call. Germline V lookup: CDR1 SEHNR, CDR2 FQNEAQ (reference sequence). This CDR3 spans 16 amino acids. V dropped 3 bases and J dropped 4 bases, with 17 bases sitting between them. The CDR3 DNA sequence: TGTGCCAGCAGCTTCCCTAGTATTAGGAGCGCAGATACGCAGTATTTT. This translates into CASSFPSIRSADTQYF. Based on the CDR3 plus reference TRBV7-9 and TRBJ2-3, the full variable domain is DTGVSQNPRHKITKRGQNVTFRCDPISEHNRLYWYRQTLGQGPEFLTYFQNEAQLEKSRLLSDRFSAERPKGSFSTLEIQRTEQGDSAMYLCASSFPSIRSADTQYFGPGTRLTVL.

J is TRBJ1-2 and V is TRBV4-1; a possible D gene is TRBD1 (6 bases). With 1 base removed from V and 5 bases from J, the gap between germline ends came to 17 bases. CDR3 length: 16 residues. Looked up from germline, CDR1 is MGHRA and CDR2 is YSYEKL. CDR3 amino acids: CASSQGTGKRKYGYTF. The CDR3 coding sequence is TGCGCCAGCAGCCAAGGAACAGGGAAAAGAAAATATGGCTACACCTTC.

The chain joins TRBV2 to TRBJ1-1; the D gene is possibly TRBD1 (6 bases). From germline, CDR1 is SNHLY and CDR2 FYNNEI. The CDR3 length is 14 residues. V lost 2 bases and J lost 5, with 12 bases in between. Here the CDR3 reads CASSEIRGLTEAFF. CDR3 sequence (DNA): TGTGCCAGCAGTGAAATAAGGGGGTTGACTGAAGCTTTCTTT.

This chain links TRBV14 with TRBJ2-7, with 10 bases matching TRBD2. The CDR3 has 13 amino acids. Germline CDR1 reads SGHDN; CDR2 reads FVKESK. Losses at the gene ends were 6 bases for V and 5 bases for J; bases not matched to a gene: 4. CDR3 DNA: TGTGCCAGCAGATTGAGCGGGAGGGACGAGCAGTACTTC. This translates into CASRLSGRDEQYF.

Here the CDR3 DNA reads TGTGCCAGCCCGAAGGACAGGGGGCTTTATATCTCTGGGGCCAACGTCCTGACTTTC. This encodes CASPKDRGLYISGANVLTF. The chain combines TRBV2 with TRBJ2-6; 11 nucleotides align to TRBD1. V trimming: 8 bases; J trimming: 0 bases; junction bases outside the gene matches: 12. Germline CDR1 reads SNHLY; CDR2 reads FYNNEI. This CDR3 contains 19 residues.

This sequence joins TRBV18 and TRBJ1-1; 7 bases line up with TRBD1. CDR1 and CDR2 (germline): KGHSH, LQKENI. This CDR3 spans 15 amino acids. J was trimmed by 3 bases and V by 6 bases; bases with no gene match: 10. CDR3: CASSEHKGAHTEAFF. Here the CDR3 DNA reads TGTGCCAGCTCCGAACATAAGGGGGCCCACACTGAAGCTTTCTTT.

The rearrangement links TRBV5-1 to TRBJ2-5; 11 bases align to TRBD2. The CDR3 runs to 18 residues. V trimming: 4 bases; J trimming: 1 base; junction bases outside the gene matches: 12. The V gene's germline CDR1 is SGHRS and CDR2 YFSETQ. The CDR3 is CASSGTSSGGVSQETQYF. CDR3 DNA: TGCGCCAGCAGCGGAACGAGTAGCGGGGGGGTTTCCCAAGAGACCCAGTACTTC.

The V and J genes are TRBV7-3 and TRBJ2-3; TRBD2 aligns across 7 bases. The CDR3 has 16 amino acids. Trimming removed 5 bases from V and 3 bases from J; junction bases left unmatched: 11. Per germline, CDR1 SGHTA and CDR2 FQGTGA. As DNA, the CDR3 is TGTGCCAGCAGCCCCAACGGACTAGTGACAACAGATACGCAGTATTTT. It encodes CASSPNGLVTTDTQYF. The full variable domain, in which reference TRBV7-3 and TRBJ2-3 provide the parts outside the CDR3, is GAGVSQTPSNKVTEKGKYVELRCDPISGHTALYWYRQSLGQGPEFLIYFQGTGAADDSGLPNDRFFAVRPEGSVSTLKIQRTERGDSAVYLCASSPNGLVTTDTQYFGPGTRLTVL.

The chain carries TRBV7-2 and TRBJ2-3; TRBD2 aligns across 7 bases. The CDR3 is 17 residues long. In germline, CDR1 is SGHTA, CDR2 FQGNSA. V gave up 1 base and J gave up 2 bases; unmatched junction bases: 9. The CDR3 protein is CASSLVPSSGITDTQYF. In DNA, the CDR3 is TGTGCCAGCAGCTTAGTTCCGTCCAGCGGGATCACAGATACGCAGTATTTT.

This clone was seen just once. This CDR3 is also generated by other DNA sequences in the sample. This sequence joins TRBV30 and TRBJ2-5; D is perhaps TRBD1 (5 bases). V gave up 0 bases and J gave up 5 bases, with 10 bases separating them. Germline loops: CDR1 GTSNPN, CDR2 SVGIG (reference sequence). The CDR3 consists of 13 residues. The CDR3 region has the DNA TGTGCCTGGAGTGTACAAGGGGTCGAGACCCAGTACTTC. Its translation: CAWSVQGVETQYF.